Each of the 5 T cell receptor beta chains below was sequenced from the same sample in a study of blood T cell repertoires in COVID-19. Using immunoSEQ multiplex PCR, the repertoire was profiled, and TCRdb retains in-frame clones only, with some absent. The sample has a few hundred thousand clones, roughly 89% seen once. The sequenced sample consisted of peripheral blood. These receptors were collected from a woman between 40 and 50 years old who had recovered from COVID-19.

The chain couples TRBV3-1 (or the pseudogene TRBV3-2) to TRBJ1-5; 8 bases fit TRBD1. Per the germline V gene, CDR1 is LGHDT and CDR2 is YNNKEL (reference sequence). Trimming cost V 0 bases and J 4 bases; bases outside gene matches: 2. The CDR3 has 15 residues. CDR3 in DNA: TGTGCCAGCAGCCAAGATACAGGGGGGAATCAGCCCCAGCATTTT. It is translated as CASSQDTGGNQPQHF.

In nucleotides, the CDR3 is TGTGCCAGTACCACTGACAGCGATCAGCCCCAGCATTTT. This codes for CASTTDSDQPQHF. This chain uses TRBV19 with TRBJ1-5; D possibly corresponds to TRBD1 (5 bases). Looked up from germline, CDR1 is LNHDA and CDR2 is SQIVND (reference sequence). The CDR3 has 13 amino acids. Trimming removed 7 bases from V and 5 bases from J, with 12 bases in between.

J is TRBJ1-2 and V is TRBV5-1, with unresolved D. V dropped 5 bases and J dropped 3 bases, with 11 bases sitting between them. This CDR3 is 13 amino acids long. Looked up from germline, CDR1 is SGHRS and CDR2 is YFSETQ. The CDR3 DNA reads as TGCGCCAGCAGGGCAGGTTTATACTATGGCTACACCTTC. This translates into CASRAGLYYGYTF. Using reference TRBV5-1 and TRBJ1-2 for the parts outside the CDR3, the full variable domain is KAGVTQTPRYLIKTRGQQVTLSCSPISGHRSVSWYQQTPGQGLQFLFEYFSETQRNKGNFPGRFSGRQFSNSRSEMNVSTLELGDSALYLCASRAGLYYGYTFGSGTRLTVV.

This chain connects TRBV9 to TRBJ2-1; TRBD1 matches 7 bases. The CDR3 has 15 residues. V lost 4 bases, J lost 1 base, and 5 bases stayed unmatched. CDR1 SGDLS and CDR2 YYNGEE come from the germline V gene. The CDR3 loop is CASSLRTGSYNEQFF. In DNA form, the CDR3 reads TGTGCCAGCAGCCTCCGGACAGGATCCTACAATGAGCAGTTCTTC.

This rearrangement joins TRBV9 to TRBJ2-1; D possibly corresponds to TRBD2 (5 bases). This CDR3 region has 14 residues. V lost 3 bases and J lost 3, with 10 bases in between. Germline lookup yields CDR1 SGDLS and CDR2 YYNGEE. The CDR3 DNA is TGTGCCAGCAGCGCAGCCGACTACTACAATGAGCAGTTCTTC. It codes for CASSAADYYNEQFF. Filled out from reference TRBV9 and TRBJ2-1, the complete variable domain reads DSGVTQTPKHLITATGQRVTLRCSPRSGDLSVYWYQQSLDQGLQFLIQYYNGEERAKGNILERFSAQQFPDLHSELNLSSLELGDSALYFCASSAADYYNEQFFGPGTRLTVL.